The clone carrying this T cell receptor (beta chain) has more than one count but fewer than ten. Other DNA sequences from this sample encode an identical CDR3 as well. This sample was included in a study of cytomegalovirus exposure and HLA in healthy donors. The primer mix had 60 Vbeta and 13 Jbeta primers. The method was immunoSEQ multiplex PCR; TCRdb's version includes in-frame clones alone and lacks a portion of them. Among some 130,000 clones listed, about 77% were seen once. This CDR3 has 14 residues. Trimming at V came to 2 bases and at J to 7 bases, leaving 6 bases not matched to a gene. Per germline, CDR1 SGHTA and CDR2 FQGNSA.

Input material: PBMCs. This TCR derives from a man aged 50 to 60 in good health and CMV-seronegative. V gene TRBV7-2 combines with J gene TRBJ2-7; 9 bases are a match to TRBD1. The CDR3 sequence: CASSLSQGAGEQYF. Here the CDR3 DNA reads TGTGCCAGCAGCTTATCACAGGGGGCTGGAGAGCAGTACTTC.